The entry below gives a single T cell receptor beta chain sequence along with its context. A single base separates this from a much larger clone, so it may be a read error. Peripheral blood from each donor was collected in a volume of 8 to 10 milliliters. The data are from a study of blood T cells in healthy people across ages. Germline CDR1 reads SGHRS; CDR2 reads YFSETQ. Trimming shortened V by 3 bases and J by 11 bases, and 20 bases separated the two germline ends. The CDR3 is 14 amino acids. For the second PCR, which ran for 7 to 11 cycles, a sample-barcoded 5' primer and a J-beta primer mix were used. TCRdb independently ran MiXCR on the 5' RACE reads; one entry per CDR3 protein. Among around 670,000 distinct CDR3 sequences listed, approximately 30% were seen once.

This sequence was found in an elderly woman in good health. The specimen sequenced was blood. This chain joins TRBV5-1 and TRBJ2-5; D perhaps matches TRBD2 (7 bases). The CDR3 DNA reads TGCGCCAGCAGCTCGGGGGGACAATACAATGAGCAGTACTTC. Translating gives CASSSGGQYNEQYF.